The sequence of this TCR beta chain was determined in a study of cytomegalovirus exposure and HLA in healthy donors. Overall study results and limits: Sequencing likely generated an artifact that appeared as a cluster of highly shared sequence variants. As a later analysis showed, a missense DCLRE1C variant was linked to trimming of TCR beta V- and J-genes. Rare TCR sequences dominated, though some public TCRs recurred in many donors.

Notes on this clone: No antigen is known for it.

The CDR3 sequence is 15 residues long. The germline V gene has CDR1 LNHNV and CDR2 YYDKDF (reference sequence). With 3 bases clipped from V and 3 bases from J, the junction kept 3 bases outside the gene matches. With 60 Vbeta and 13 Jbeta primers, the PCR was carried out. This table comes from immunoSEQ multiplex PCR, and its TCRdb copy is limited to in-frame clones, with some not included. The table shows 150,000 to 180,000 clones, with around 79% occurring only once. Healthy donors of bone marrow made up the group. Sequencing was carried out using PBMCs. The J gene is TRBJ2-2, the V gene TRBV15, with 8 bases matching TRBD2. The sequence was collected from a man aged 25-40 years in good health and CMV-seropositive. The CDR3: CATSSGLAYTGELFF. Here the CDR3 DNA reads TGTGCCACCAGCAGTGGACTAGCTTACACCGGGGAGCTGTTTTTT.